The following is a T cell receptor beta chain sequence with its context. CDR1 is MDHEN, CDR2 SYDVKM, per germline. The CDR3 is 13 residues long. Trimming cost V 6 bases and J 5 bases; bases outside gene matches: 4. The TCR beta repertoire was assessed by survey-level immunoSEQ sequencing. The protocol was immunoSEQ multiplex PCR, while the TCRdb copy is restricted to in-frame clones and leaves out a portion. The repertoire has tens of thousands of clones, about 94% of them found once; the top ten carry 4% to 5%. Input material: PBMCs. This sequence originates from a man in his forties with rheumatoid arthritis. The chain employs TRBV28 and TRBJ1-1; 9 bases line up with TRBD1. CDR3 sequence: CASSRDRVTEAFF. The CDR3 DNA is TGTGCCAGCAGCCGGGACAGGGTAACTGAAGCTTTCTTT. Looking up the rest from reference TRBV28 and TRBJ1-1 gives the full variable domain: DVKVTQSSRYLVKRTGEKVFLECVQDMDHENMFWYRQDPGLGLRLIYFSYDVKMKEKGDIPEGYSVSREKKERFSLILESASTNQTSMYLCASSRDRVTEAFFGQGTRLTVV.